The entry below gives a single TCR beta chain sequence along with its context. Its antigen remains unknown. PCR employed 60 Vbeta and 13 Jbeta primers. Measured with immunoSEQ multiplex PCR; TCRdb has only the in-frame clones, and not every one. Seen here are about 180,000 clones, about 79% observed once, and the top ten hold under 8%. This specimen comes from a study of cytomegalovirus exposure and HLA in healthy donors. Study-level findings and limits: Earlier analysis yielded a pattern in which most TCR beta V segments were productive about 90% or about 30% of the time. There was a cluster of highly shared sequence variants that was likely a sequencing artifact. TCR beta sequences reportedly predicted most subjects' HLA-A and HLA-B alleles accurately.

The CDR3 has 12 amino acids. Germline V lookup: CDR1 GTSNPN, CDR2 SVGIG (reference sequence). Trimming shortened V by 2 bases and J by 11 bases, and 12 bases separated the two germline ends. Sequenced sample: PBMCs. The J gene is TRBJ1-4, the V gene TRBV30, with D perhaps TRBD1 (6 bases). The source of this sequence is a man in his forties in good health and CMV-seropositive. This chain's CDR3 is CAWSPGQWKLFF. The CDR3 nucleotides are TGTGCCTGGAGTCCCGGACAGTGGAAACTGTTTTTT. The variable domain in full, completed from reference TRBV30 and TRBJ1-4, reads SQTIHQWPATLVQPVGSPLSLECTVEGTSNPNLYWYRQAAGRGLQLLFYSVGIGQISSEVPQNLSASRPQDRQFILSSKKLLLSDSGFYLCAWSPGQWKLFFGSGTQLSVL.